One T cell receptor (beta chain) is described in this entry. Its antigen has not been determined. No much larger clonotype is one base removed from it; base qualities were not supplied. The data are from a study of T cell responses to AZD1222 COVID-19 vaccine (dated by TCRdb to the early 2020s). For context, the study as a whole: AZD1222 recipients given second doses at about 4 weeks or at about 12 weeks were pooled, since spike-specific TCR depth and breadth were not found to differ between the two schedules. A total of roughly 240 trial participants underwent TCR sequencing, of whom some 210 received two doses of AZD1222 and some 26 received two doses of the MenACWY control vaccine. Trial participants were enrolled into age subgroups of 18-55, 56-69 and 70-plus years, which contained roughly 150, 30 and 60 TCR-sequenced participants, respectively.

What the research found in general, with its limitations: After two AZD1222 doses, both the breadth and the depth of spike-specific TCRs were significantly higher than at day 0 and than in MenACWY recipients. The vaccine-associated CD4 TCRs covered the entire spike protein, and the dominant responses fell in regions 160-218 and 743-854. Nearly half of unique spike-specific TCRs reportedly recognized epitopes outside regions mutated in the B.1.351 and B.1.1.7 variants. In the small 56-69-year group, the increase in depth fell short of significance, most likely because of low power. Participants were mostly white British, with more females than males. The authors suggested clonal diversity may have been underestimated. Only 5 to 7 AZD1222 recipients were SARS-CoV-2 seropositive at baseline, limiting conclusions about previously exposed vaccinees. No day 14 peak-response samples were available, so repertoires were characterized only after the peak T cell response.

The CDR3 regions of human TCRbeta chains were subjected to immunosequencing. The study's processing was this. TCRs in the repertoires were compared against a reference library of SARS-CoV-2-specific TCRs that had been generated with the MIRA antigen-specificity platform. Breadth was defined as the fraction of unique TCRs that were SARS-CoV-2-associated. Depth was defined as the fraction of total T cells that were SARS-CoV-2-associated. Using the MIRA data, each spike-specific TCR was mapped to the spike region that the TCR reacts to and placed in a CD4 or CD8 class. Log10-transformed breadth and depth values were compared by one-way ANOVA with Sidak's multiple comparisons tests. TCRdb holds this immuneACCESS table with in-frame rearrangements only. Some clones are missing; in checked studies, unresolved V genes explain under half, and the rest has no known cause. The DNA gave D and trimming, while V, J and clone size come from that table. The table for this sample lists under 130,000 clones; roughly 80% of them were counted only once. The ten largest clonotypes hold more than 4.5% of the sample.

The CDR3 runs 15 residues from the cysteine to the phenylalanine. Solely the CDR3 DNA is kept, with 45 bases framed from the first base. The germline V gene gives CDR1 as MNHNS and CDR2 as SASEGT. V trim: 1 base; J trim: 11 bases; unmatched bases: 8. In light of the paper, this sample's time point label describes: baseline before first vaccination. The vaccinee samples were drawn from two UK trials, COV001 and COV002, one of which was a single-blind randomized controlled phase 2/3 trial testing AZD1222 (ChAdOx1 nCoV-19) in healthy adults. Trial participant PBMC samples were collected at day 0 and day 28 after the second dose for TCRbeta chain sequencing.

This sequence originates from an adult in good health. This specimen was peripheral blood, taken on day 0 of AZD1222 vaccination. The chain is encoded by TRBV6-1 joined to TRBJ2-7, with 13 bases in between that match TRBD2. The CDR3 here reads CASSEEGLAGAPKYF. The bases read TGTGCCAGCAGTGAAGAAGGACTAGCGGGGGCTCCGAAGTACTTC.